Each of the 8 T cell receptor beta chains below was sequenced from the same sample in a study of shared clonotypes between healthy human individuals. The method was immunoSEQ multiplex PCR; TCRdb's version includes in-frame clones alone and lacks a portion of them. The sample records 200,000 to 250,000 clones, about 69% being singletons. Material: memory CD4+ T cells sorted from blood. The subset here: CD45RA-negative fraction. The source is a man aged 25 to 45 in good health.

V gene TRBV2 combines with J gene TRBJ2-1; a possible D gene is TRBD1 (6 bases). Per the germline V gene, CDR1 is SNHLY and CDR2 is FYNNEI. There are 16 residues in the CDR3. Trimming took off 3 bases at V and 6 bases at J, with 18 bases between the two ends. The CDR3 reads CASSDVIRGFVNEQFF. The CDR3 region has the DNA TGTGCCAGCAGTGATGTCATCAGGGGATTTGTCAATGAGCAGTTCTTC.

This rearrangement joins TRBV11-2 to TRBJ2-7, with D possibly being TRBD2 (6 bases). Trimming cost V 1 base and J 6 bases, with 16 bases left between them. The germline CDR1 and CDR2 sequences are SGHAT and FQNNGV. This CDR3 is 15 amino acids long. The DNA for the CDR3 is TGTGCCAGCAGCTTAGTCCGTGGGGGGTCGGCCGAGCAGTACTTC. Amino acid sequence: CASSLVRGGSAEQYF.

In its sample, this clone was seen once. J is TRBJ2-1 and V is TRBV9; TRBD1 might be the D (6 bases). The V gene's germline CDR1 is SGDLS and CDR2 YYNGEE. V was trimmed by 3 bases and J by 5 bases, leaving 12 bases between them. The CDR3 runs 14 residues. The CDR3 DNA reads TGTGCCAGCAGCGCAGGGACACGTAACAATGAGCAGTTCTTC. Protein product: CASSAGTRNNEQFF. Drawing the rest from reference TRBV9 and TRBJ2-1, the complete variable domain is DSGVTQTPKHLITATGQRVTLRCSPRSGDLSVYWYQQSLDQGLQFLIQYYNGEERAKGNILERFSAQQFPDLHSELNLSSLELGDSALYFCASSAGTRNNEQFFGPGTRLTVL.

J is TRBJ2-5 and V is TRBV5-1, with D maybe TRBD2 (5 bases). The germline V gene has CDR1 SGHRS and CDR2 YFSETQ. The V end lost 4 bases, the J end lost 1 base, and 14 bases lay between the germline ends. This CDR3 is 15 amino acids long. The CDR3 spells CASSLEDSTQETQYF. The CDR3 nucleotides read TGCGCCAGCAGCCTAGAGGACTCAACCCAAGAGACCCAGTACTTC.

This clone was seen a single time. The rearrangement joins TRBV25-1 to TRBJ2-5, with D perhaps TRBD1 (5 bases). CDR3 length: 15 amino acids. Germline V gene data show CDR1 as MGHDK and CDR2 as SYGVNS. The V gene lost 0 bases and the J gene lost 4 bases, with 12 bases spanning the gap. CDR3 in DNA: TGTGCCAGCAGTGAATATGGACAACGTTTAGAGACCCAGTACTTC. It specifies CASSEYGQRLETQYF.

The V gene is TRBV2, the J gene TRBJ2-5; TRBD1 matches at 9 bases. The trim removed 9 bases at V and 1 base at J, leaving 3 bases unmatched. Germline loops: CDR1 SNHLY, CDR2 FYNNEI. There are 13 residues in the CDR3. The CDR3 DNA follows: TGTGCCAGTAACAGGGGGCTCCAAGAGACCCAGTACTTC. It is translated as CASNRGLQETQYF.

The chain couples TRBV11-2 to TRBJ2-5; D perhaps matches TRBD1 (6 bases). The V gene lost 1 base and the J gene lost 5 bases, with 20 bases spanning the gap. Germline loops: CDR1 SGHAT, CDR2 FQNNGV. CDR3 length equals 17 residues. Here the CDR3 DNA reads TGTGCCAGCAGCTTAGGGGTTGTTGAACAGGGTAGGGAGACCCAGTACTTC. Translated, it gives CASSLGVVEQGRETQYF.

Only one count was recorded for this clone. V gene TRBV2 combines with J gene TRBJ2-2; the match to TRBD2 covers 8 bases. Trimming took 3 bases from V and 1 from J; bases not matched to a gene: 4. The V gene's germline CDR1 is SNHLY and CDR2 FYNNEI. This CDR3 has 16 residues. The CDR3 is CASSDSSGWNTGELFF. The DNA of the CDR3 is TGTGCCAGCAGTGACTCTAGCGGGTGGAACACCGGGGAGCTGTTTTTT.